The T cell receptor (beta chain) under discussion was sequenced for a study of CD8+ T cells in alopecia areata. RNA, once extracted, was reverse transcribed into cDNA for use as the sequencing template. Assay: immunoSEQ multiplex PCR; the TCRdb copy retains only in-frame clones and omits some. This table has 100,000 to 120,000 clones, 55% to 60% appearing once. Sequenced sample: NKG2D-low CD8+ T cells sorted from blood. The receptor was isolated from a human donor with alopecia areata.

CDR3 nucleotides: TGCAGCGTTGAAGTCTACTCATCAGGGTCTGGAAACACCATATATTTT. Residues: CSVEVYSSGSGNTIYF. V and J are TRBV29-1 and TRBJ1-3; possibly TRBD1 for D (5 bases). Germline CDR1 is SQVTM and CDR2 is ANQGSEA. V was pared by 1 base and J by 1 base, with 14 bases between. The CDR3 is 16 amino acids. Full variable domain (missing parts from reference TRBV29-1 and TRBJ1-3): SAVISQKPSRDICQRGTSLTIQCQVDSQVTMMFWYRQQPGQSLTLIATANQGSEATYESGFVIDKFPISRPNLTFSTLTVSNMSPEDSSIYLCSVEVYSSGSGNTIYFGEGSWLTVV.